This entry describes one T cell receptor beta chain. Its antigen has not been determined. No per-base quality is available; no much larger clone lies one base away. Other nucleotide sequences from this sample produce the same CDR3. This sample stems from a study of regulatory and conventional T cells in RAG deficiency (dated by TCRdb to about 2017). Regarding the complete study: High-throughput TCR beta sequencing was used to compare the repertoire diversity and composition of Treg, conventional CD4+ and CD8+ T cells between RAG-deficient patients and healthy controls. The research as a whole found: Unique TCR beta sequences from Treg cells were roughly 100-fold fewer in Omenn syndrome and CID/AS patients than controls, versus about 9.9-fold for other subsets. For some subjects, some T-cell subset analyses were not performed. RAG-deficient patients showed markedly lower Shannon entropy and higher Simpson indices than control T-cell subpopulations. All patient T-cell subsets had shorter CDR3 lengths; Omenn syndrome patients showed >85% Treg-Tconv repertoire overlap at nucleotide and amino acid level. The CD25-high CD127-low cells sorted from Omenn syndrome patients may be peripherally activated cells rather than true Treg cells.

From the cysteine up to the phenylalanine, the CDR3 has a length of 15 residues. Just the 45-base CDR3 DNA is kept, in frame starting at base 1. V ends up 3 bases short and J 5 bases short, with an unmatched junction base count of 4. The CDR1 and CDR2 encoded by the germline V gene (reference sequence) are WNHNN and SYGVQD. Library generation was performed with the immunoSEQ multiplex PCR assay. Genomic DNA from the sorted T-cell subsets was used to amplify rearranged TCR beta chain products, which were then sequenced. From the authors' description of their analysis: Repertoire diversity of productive TCR beta rearrangements was quantified using Shannon entropy and Simpson indices. To gauge clonal expansion, the frequencies of the 100 most abundant productive TCR beta clonotypes among total reads were added together. The TRB repertoires were scored with a self-reactivity index built on which amino acids appear at CDR3beta positions 6 and 7. Two-way ANOVA was used for repertoire analyses, and Student t or Mann-Whitney tests were used for flow cytometric analyses. Drawn from immuneACCESS, this table holds only the in-frame rearrangements with V and J called that TCRdb kept. Clones are partly lost; checked studies trace under half to an unresolved V gene and leave the rest unexplained. V and J calls and clone size are given by that table; D and trimming were obtained from the DNA. The sample data list roughly 20,000 clones, and roughly 87% of these were observed just once. Almost 1.5% of the sample goes to the ten largest clones.

Before genomic DNA was extracted, regulatory T cells were isolated from blood as CD4+CD25-high CD127-low cells. Eight or nine healthy control donors were used as the comparison group for repertoire analyses. The same data also went into a second study, on regulatory T cells. The second study also describes: The multiplex PCR used 52 forward TRBV primers and 13 reverse TRBJ primers, with assay-based and computational corrections for amplification bias. Repertoires from patients had restricted unique TRB V-J pairs and skewed V and J gene usage, with the strongest effect in regulatory T cells. The study compared T-cell receptor beta repertoires of sorted regulatory, conventional CD4+ and CD8+ T cells in CD3G-deficient patients with those in healthy controls. Peripheral blood mononuclear cells were isolated by Ficoll density separation. Within the immunoSEQ assay, multiplex PCR amplified rearranged TRB loci from genomic DNA. TRB amplicons were sequenced on an Illumina HiSeq platform. Raw sequences were error-filtered and aligned to reference gene sequences by custom algorithms, then analyzed with the immunoSEQ online tools. Frequencies of productive and nonproductive TRB rearrangements were evaluated among both unique and total sequences. For group comparisons, t tests, Mann-Whitney tests or two-way ANOVA were performed in Prism software.

The sequenced material came from Tregs sorted from blood. This receptor was identified in a human donor in good health. The chain couples TRBV10-1 to TRBJ2-2, and TRBD1 aligns with 9 junction nucleotides. The encoded CDR3 is CASSDGQGRTGELFF. The nucleotide sequence is TGCGCCAGCAGTGATGGACAGGGGCGAACCGGGGAGCTGTTTTTT.